A single sample gave rise to the 7 T cell receptor beta chains below, sequenced in a study of blood T cell repertoires in COVID-19. Sequenced by immunoSEQ multiplex PCR; TCRdb stores in-frame clones only, minus some. This sample yields around 57,000 clones, of which almost 90% are seen a single time; around 20% belongs to the top ten. Sequencing was performed on peripheral blood. These receptors originate from an elderly woman with active COVID-19.

This rearrangement joins TRBV20-1 to TRBJ2-4; 8 bases map to TRBD1. The CDR3 sequence is 15 residues long. V trimming: 3 bases; J trimming: 0 bases; junction bases outside the gene matches: 4. Germline CDR1 DFQATT, CDR2 SNEGSKA (reference sequence). The CDR3 is CSASPRGLAKNIQYF. CDR3 DNA: TGCAGTGCTAGTCCCAGGGGGCTAGCCAAAAACATTCAGTACTTC.

This sequence joins TRBV4-2 and TRBJ2-5; 11 nucleotides match TRBD2. The CDR3 loop spans 16 amino acids. Germline CDR1 reads LGHNA; CDR2 reads YNFKEQ. With 1 base clipped from V and 2 bases from J, the junction kept 3 bases outside the gene matches. The CDR3 DNA is TGTGCCAGCAGCCAAGTGTTAGCGGGGGGGCAAGAGACCCAGTACTTC. It translates to CASSQVLAGGQETQYF.

V gene TRBV3-1 (or the pseudogene TRBV3-2) combines with J gene TRBJ1-3; no reliable D call. Per the germline V gene, CDR1 is LGHDT and CDR2 is YNNKEL (reference sequence). Trimming stripped 1 base from V and 0 bases from J, with 7 bases between. This CDR3 has 15 residues. CDR3 amino acids: CASSQGASSGNTIYF. CDR3 nucleotide sequence: TGTGCCAGCAGCCAAGGGGCCAGCTCTGGAAACACCATATATTTT.

The chain employs TRBV9 and TRBJ2-3; D is ambiguous. Trimming cost V 1 base and J 2 bases, with 8 bases left between them. The CDR3 covers 14 residues. Looked up from germline, CDR1 is SGDLS and CDR2 is YYNGEE. Written as DNA, the CDR3 is TGTGCCAGCAGCGTAAGCCCGAACACAGATACGCAGTATTTT. Amino acid sequence: CASSVSPNTDTQYF. Complete variable domain (other parts from reference TRBV9 and TRBJ2-3): DSGVTQTPKHLITATGQRVTLRCSPRSGDLSVYWYQQSLDQGLQFLIQYYNGEERAKGNILERFSAQQFPDLHSELNLSSLELGDSALYFCASSVSPNTDTQYFGPGTRLTVL.

The rearrangement joins TRBV10-3 to TRBJ2-7; TRBD2 agrees at 13 bases. V trimming: 0 bases; J trimming: 10 bases; junction bases outside the gene matches: 6. The CDR3 extends over 15 amino acids. The germline CDR1 and CDR2 sequences are ENHRY and SYGVKD. CDR3 DNA sequence: TGTGCCATCAGTGAGTCTGCACTAGCGGGGGGGCCACAGTACTTC. Translated, it gives CAISESALAGGPQYF.

The V and J genes are TRBV27 and TRBJ1-2, with TRBD1 matching 8 bases. The CDR3 contains 16 residues. Trimming cost V 6 bases and J 2 bases; bases outside gene matches: 11. Germline CDR1 reads MNHEY; CDR2 reads SMNVEV (reference sequence). The CDR3 nucleotides read TGTGCCAGCAGGCCTACTCGGACAGGGACGAACTATGGCTACACCTTC. Its translation: CASRPTRTGTNYGYTF.

The genes are TRBV3-1 (or the pseudogene TRBV3-2) and TRBJ1-4; 9 bases align to TRBD1. Germline values: CDR1 LGHDT, CDR2 YNNKEL (reference sequence). Trimming at V came to 7 bases and at J to 5 bases, leaving 2 bases not matched to a gene. The CDR3 is 13 amino acids. The CDR3 protein is CASKDRGNEKLFF. The CDR3 DNA reads as TGTGCCAGCAAGGACAGGGGAAATGAAAAACTGTTTTTT.